One and the same sample provided the 32 T cell receptor beta chains below, sequenced in a study of T-cell reconstitution after alpha-beta-depleted transplantation in children. As it was prepared, the TCRbeta library received unique molecular identifiers. One entry per CDR3 protein results from TCRdb running MiXCR on the PCR reads. The repertoire holds a few hundred thousand distinct CDR3 sequences, with about a quarter as singletons. The source was PBMCs, collected before TCRalphabeta/CD19-depleted stem cell transplant. The receptor source for this set is a boy in the first two years of life with Wiskott-Aldrich syndrome, due to receive a stem cell transplant.

The CDR3 loop reads CSARKLRAGERSYEQYF. The CDR3 DNA is TGCAGTGCTAGGAAACTTAGGGCGGGAGAACGGTCCTACGAGCAGTACTTC. This chain joins TRBV20-1 and TRBJ2-7; 7 bases align to TRBD2. Per the germline V gene, CDR1 is DFQATT and CDR2 is SNEGSKA (reference sequence). The CDR3 loop spans 17 amino acids. V shed 3 bases and J 1 base; nucleotides not matched to a gene: 15.

The chain links TRBV4-2 to TRBJ2-1; 12 bases line up with TRBD2. Germline-derived CDR1 and CDR2 are LGHNA and YNFKEQ. The V and J ends lost 1 base and 8 bases, in that order; junction bases with no gene match: 3. This CDR3 is 15 amino acids long. The CDR3 reads CASSQVTSGSDEQFF. CDR3 nucleotides: TGTGCCAGCAGCCAAGTGACTAGCGGGAGCGATGAGCAGTTCTTC.

This clonotype has a handful of counts. The chain is built from TRBV12-3 or TRBV12-4 and TRBJ2-3, with TRBD2 as a possible D gene (5 bases). The V and J ends lost 6 bases and 2 bases respectively, with 9 bases between them. The CDR3 extends over 13 amino acids. DNA of the CDR3: TGTGCCAGCAGCCGGGGATTCACAGATACGCAGTATTTT. This translates into CASSRGFTDTQYF.

This clonotype has just one count. J is TRBJ1-5 and V is TRBV19, with D tentatively TRBD1 (6 bases). V was shortened by 4 bases and J by 3 bases, with 10 bases between the two germline ends. The CDR3 is 14 amino acids. Germline CDR1 LNHDA, CDR2 SQIVND (reference sequence). The CDR3 DNA reads as TGTGCCAGTAGTACAGGGGTCCCCAATCAGCCCCAGCATTTT. As protein: CASSTGVPNQPQHF.

J is TRBJ2-1 and V is TRBV18, with 8 bases that match TRBD2. Germline CDR1 KGHSH, CDR2 LQKENI. This CDR3 is built from 17 residues. V dropped 4 bases and J dropped 6; count of bases not matched to a gene: 14. Here the CDR3 DNA reads TGTGCCAGCTCACTCCTCCCGGATAGCGGGATCTCCAATGAGCAGTTCTTC. It specifies CASSLLPDSGISNEQFF.

This clonotype occurred a few times. V is TRBV5-1 and J is TRBJ2-7, with 13 positions matching TRBD2. Trimming at V came to 4 bases and at J to 5 bases, leaving 3 bases not matched to a gene. The CDR3 extends over 14 amino acids. Looked up from germline, CDR1 is SGHRS and CDR2 is YFSETQ. The CDR3 loop reads CASSRTSGSNEQYF. CDR3 nucleotides: TGCGCCAGCAGCCGGACTAGCGGGAGCAACGAGCAGTACTTC. The whole variable domain, filled in from reference TRBV5-1 and TRBJ2-7, reads KAGVTQTPRYLIKTRGQQVTLSCSPISGHRSVSWYQQTPGQGLQFLFEYFSETQRNKGNFPGRFSGRQFSNSRSEMNVSTLELGDSALYLCASSRTSGSNEQYFGPGTRLTVT.

The chain combines TRBV5-1 with TRBJ2-3, with a tentative D call TRBD1 (5 bases). There are 15 residues in the CDR3. Germline lookup yields CDR1 SGHRS and CDR2 YFSETQ. Trimming left V 1 base short and J 2 bases short, with 11 bases between. The CDR3 sequence is CASSLRQGYTDTQYF. The CDR3 coding sequence is TGCGCCAGCAGCTTGCGTCAGGGATACACAGATACGCAGTATTTT. Looking up the rest from reference TRBV5-1 and TRBJ2-3 gives the full variable domain: KAGVTQTPRYLIKTRGQQVTLSCSPISGHRSVSWYQQTPGQGLQFLFEYFSETQRNKGNFPGRFSGRQFSNSRSEMNVSTLELGDSALYLCASSLRQGYTDTQYFGPGTRLTVL.

In its sample, this clonotype was seen a few times. The chain is built from TRBV9 and TRBJ2-3; a weak D match, TRBD2 (5 bases). There are 16 residues in the CDR3. The germline V gene encodes CDR1 SGDLS and CDR2 YYNGEE. V lost 0 bases and J lost 0, with 11 bases in between. The CDR3 region has the DNA TGTGCCAGCAGCGTAGTTGCGGGTACTAGCACAGATACGCAGTATTTT. Translating it yields CASSVVAGTSTDTQYF.

The chain has TRBV29-1 and TRBJ2-5; D not certain. Germline CDR1 is SQVTM and CDR2 is ANQGSEA. This CDR3 contains 12 residues. Trimming took off 0 bases at V and 5 bases at J, with 7 bases between the two ends. CDR3 loop: CSVEEGWETQYF. The CDR3 DNA is TGCAGCGTTGAAGAAGGTTGGGAGACCCAGTACTTC.

The chain couples TRBV7-9 to TRBJ2-7; D unclear. The CDR3 is made up of 13 amino acids. From germline, CDR1 is SEHNR and CDR2 FQNEAQ (reference sequence). V was pared by 5 bases and J by 7 bases, with 15 bases between. As DNA, the CDR3 is TGTGCCAGCAGCCCTAGAGAGTCTCGGGAGCAGTACTTC. Translating gives CASSPRESREQYF.

The rearrangement joins TRBV5-1 to TRBJ2-2; no reliable D call. This CDR3 comprises 14 residues. V was cut by 5 bases and J by 6 bases, with 14 bases left in between. Germline V CDR1 and CDR2: SGHRS, YFSETQ. Here the CDR3 DNA reads TGCGCCAGCAGGAAAAATAACTATTCCGGGGAGCTGTTTTTT. This codes for CASRKNNYSGELFF.

This rearrangement joins TRBV5-1 to TRBJ2-5, with 9 positions matching TRBD1. This CDR3 has 15 residues. J gave up 4 bases and V 4 bases, and 8 bases lay outside the gene matches. Germline loops: CDR1 SGHRS, CDR2 YFSETQ. The CDR3 coding sequence is TGCGCCAGCAGCCACATACAGGGGGCTAGAGAGACCCAGTACTTC. It translates to CASSHIQGARETQYF.

This clonotype has only a few counts. The CDR3 spells CASSQDPVGLYTF. The CDR3 DNA is TGTGCCAGCAGCCAAGATCCAGTGGGACTGTACACCTTC. The chain couples TRBV4-2 to TRBJ1-2; D may be TRBD1 (5 bases). The germline V and J ends were trimmed by 0 bases and 11 bases, with 13 bases remaining between them. This CDR3 is built from 13 residues. Looked up from germline, CDR1 is LGHNA and CDR2 is YNFKEQ.

V gene TRBV7-9 combines with J gene TRBJ2-5, with D perhaps TRBD2 (5 bases). V dropped 1 base and J dropped 5 bases, with 14 bases sitting between them. The CDR3 length is 15 residues. Per the germline V gene, CDR1 is SEHNR and CDR2 is FQNEAQ (reference sequence). The CDR3 here is CASSLDLAVRETQYF. The CDR3 DNA follows: TGTGCCAGCAGCTTAGACCTAGCTGTACGGGAGACCCAGTACTTC.

V usage is TRBV5-1 and J usage is TRBJ2-1; D is unresolved. The germline CDR1 and CDR2 sequences are SGHRS and YFSETQ. The ends were cut back, 1 base at V and 3 bases at J, with 26 bases in the middle. The CDR3 is 20 residues long. The CDR3 region has the DNA TGCGCCAGCAGCTTGACGACTCGGCTAGAGAGGACCTGTTGCTACAATGAGCAGTTCTTC. It codes for CASSLTTRLERTCCYNEQFF. The complete variable domain, with remaining parts taken from reference TRBV5-1 and TRBJ2-1, reads KAGVTQTPRYLIKTRGQQVTLSCSPISGHRSVSWYQQTPGQGLQFLFEYFSETQRNKGNFPGRFSGRQFSNSRSEMNVSTLELGDSALYLCASSLTTRLERTCCYNEQFFGPGTRLTVL.

This clonotype has just a few counts. The chain is built from TRBV10-3 and TRBJ2-3; D perhaps matches TRBD2 (7 bases). CDR1 ENHRY and CDR2 SYGVKD come from the germline V gene. This CDR3 contains 11 residues. V gave up 9 bases and J gave up 4 bases, with 8 bases separating them. The CDR3 spells CAIGGADTQYF. The CDR3 coding sequence is TGTGCCATAGGGGGGGCAGATACGCAGTATTTT.

The chain recombines TRBV5-1 with TRBJ2-6; 7 bases align to TRBD2. Trimming took 1 base from V and 0 from J; bases not matched to a gene: 1. Germline V gene sequence: CDR1 SGHRS, CDR2 YFSETQ. This CDR3 contains 16 residues. CDR3: CASSLWEGSGANVLTF. CDR3 DNA sequence: TGCGCCAGCAGCTTGTGGGAGGGCTCTGGGGCCAACGTCCTGACTTTC. Filled out from reference TRBV5-1 and TRBJ2-6, the complete variable domain reads KAGVTQTPRYLIKTRGQQVTLSCSPISGHRSVSWYQQTPGQGLQFLFEYFSETQRNKGNFPGRFSGRQFSNSRSEMNVSTLELGDSALYLCASSLWEGSGANVLTFGAGSRLTVL.

V is TRBV5-1 and J is TRBJ2-1; 10 bases map to TRBD2. V dropped 5 bases and J dropped 2; count of bases not matched to a gene: 4. Germline CDR1 reads SGHRS; CDR2 reads YFSETQ. The CDR3 is 15 amino acids. CDR3 nucleotide sequence: TGCGCCAGCAGAGCCGGGACTAGCGCCTACAATGAGCAGTTCTTC. This sequence encodes CASRAGTSAYNEQFF.

This clonotype was seen a few times. The chain couples TRBV15 to TRBJ2-1; 15 bases map to TRBD2. The V gene's germline CDR1 is LNHNV and CDR2 YYDKDF (reference sequence). CDR3 size: 16 residues. The J segment lost 9 bases and the V segment lost 4 bases, leaving 7 bases of the junction unmatched. CDR3 DNA sequence: TGTGCCACCAGCAACTTCGGGACTAGCGGGAGGAGTGAGCAGTTCTTC. Residues: CATSNFGTSGRSEQFF.

V is TRBV5-1 and J is TRBJ2-1, with TRBD2 identical over 8 bases. J lost 5 bases, V lost 2 bases, and 6 bases had no gene match. CDR3 length: 15 residues. Germline V gene lookup returns CDR1 SGHRS and CDR2 YFSETQ. Here the CDR3 DNA reads TGCGCCAGCAGCTTTGGTAGCGGGACAAACAATGAGCAGTTCTTC. Translating it yields CASSFGSGTNNEQFF.

This sequence joins TRBV5-1 and TRBJ2-5; 7 nucleotides line up with TRBD1. V lost 3 bases, J lost 5 bases, and 7 bases stayed unmatched. From germline, CDR1 is SGHRS and CDR2 YFSETQ. CDR3 length: 14 residues. CDR3: CASSSGTVEETQYF. The CDR3 region has the DNA TGCGCCAGCAGCTCAGGGACAGTGGAGGAGACCCAGTACTTC.

This clonotype was found a few times. The CDR3 loop reads CSVVSGGRNEQFF. In nucleotides, the CDR3 is TGCAGCGTTGTTAGCGGAGGGAGGAATGAGCAGTTCTTC. The V gene is TRBV29-1, the J gene TRBJ2-1; tentatively, D is TRBD2 (6 bases). Germline V gives CDR1 SQVTM, CDR2 ANQGSEA. V was cut by 4 bases and J by 7 bases, with 14 bases left in between. The CDR3 has 13 amino acids.

The chain links TRBV5-5 to TRBJ2-7; tentatively, D is TRBD1 or TRBD2 (5 bases each). CDR1 is SGHKS and CDR2 is YYEKEE in the germline V gene (reference sequence). V was pared by 2 bases and J by 0 bases, with 12 bases between. CDR3 length equals 15 residues. The CDR3 DNA sequence: TGTGCCAGCAGCTTTGGGACGGCTACCTCCTACGAGCAGTACTTC. Its protein product is CASSFGTATSYEQYF.

The V gene is TRBV25-1, the J gene TRBJ1-1; 8 bases agree with TRBD1. The ends lost 4 bases at V and 5 bases at J; junction bases unmatched: 0. The germline V gene has CDR1 MGHDK and CDR2 SYGVNS. The CDR3 is 12 amino acids. CDR3 amino acids: CASSGQGTEAFF. Here the CDR3 DNA reads TGTGCCAGCAGTGGACAGGGGACTGAAGCTTTCTTT.

The V and J genes are TRBV13 and TRBJ2-2; a possible D gene is TRBD1 (5 bases). Trimming stripped 5 bases from V and 2 bases from J, with 9 bases between. The CDR3 covers 14 residues. Germline assignment: CDR1 PRHDT and CDR2 FYEKMQ (reference sequence). CDR3 region: CASSETANTGELFF. The CDR3 DNA follows: TGTGCCAGCAGCGAGACAGCAAACACCGGGGAGCTGTTTTTT.

V is TRBV5-6 and J is TRBJ2-3; 12 nucleotides align to TRBD2. Unmatched junction bases numbered 4, after V lost 0 bases and J lost 8 bases. CDR3 length equals 15 residues. Germline lookup yields CDR1 SGHDT and CDR2 YYEEEE. The CDR3 is CASSLVLAGGVTQYF. CDR3 in DNA: TGTGCCAGCAGCTTGGTACTAGCGGGAGGAGTTACGCAGTATTTT.

This clonotype was detected only a few times. The rearrangement uses TRBV12-3 or TRBV12-4 and TRBJ2-1, with TRBD2 matching over 7 bases. J was trimmed by 2 bases and V by 4 bases; bases with no gene match: 5. There are 15 residues in the CDR3. CDR3 sequence: CASSSGGRTYNEQFF. In DNA, the CDR3 is TGTGCCAGCAGTTCGGGGGGTCGGACCTACAATGAGCAGTTCTTC.

There are a few counts of this clonotype. The J gene is TRBJ2-5, the V gene TRBV4-2, with 7 nucleotides matching TRBD2. The CDR3 loop spans 16 amino acids. The germline V gene has CDR1 LGHNA and CDR2 YNFKEQ. Germline trimming cut 0 bases from V and 3 bases from J; bases unmatched to any gene: 7. The CDR3 DNA reads TGTGCCAGCAGCCAAGAGGGCGGGAGTGTTAAAGAGACCCAGTACTTC. Amino acid sequence: CASSQEGGSVKETQYF.

The table lists this clonotype with a few counts. The chain joins TRBV29-1 to TRBJ1-1; D is unclear. The CDR3 contains 11 residues. The V end was cut by 2 bases, the J end by 5 bases, with 6 bases between. CDR1 and CDR2 from the germline V gene are SQVTM and ANQGSEA. The CDR3 nucleotides read TGCAGCGTTGAACGGAGGACTGAAGCTTTCTTT. Protein: CSVERRTEAFF. The full variable domain, with the rest looked up from reference TRBV29-1 and TRBJ1-1, is SAVISQKPSRDICQRGTSLTIQCQVDSQVTMMFWYRQQPGQSLTLIATANQGSEATYESGFVIDKFPISRPNLTFSTLTVSNMSPEDSSIYLCSVERRTEAFFGQGTRLTVV.

This clonotype was seen a few times. The chain carries TRBV30 and TRBJ2-1, with D uncertain. V was pared by 5 bases and J by 1 base, with 12 bases between. In germline, CDR1 is GTSNPN, CDR2 SVGIG (reference sequence). The CDR3 is 14 amino acids. CDR3 sequence reads: CAWATAVSYNEQFF. CDR3 sequence (DNA): TGTGCCTGGGCTACGGCGGTTTCCTACAATGAGCAGTTCTTC.

The gene calls are TRBV20-1 and TRBJ2-7; no clear D gene. The germline V gene has CDR1 DFQATT and CDR2 SNEGSKA (reference sequence). Trimming left V 5 bases short and J 1 base short, with 6 bases between. CDR3 size: 11 residues. The CDR3 DNA reads as TGCAGTGCTTTTCTTTCCTACGAGCAGTACTTC. Protein: CSAFLSYEQYF.

In this sample, this clonotype turned up many times. The gene calls are TRBV12-3 or TRBV12-4 and TRBJ2-1; TRBD2 matches 11 bases. The CDR3 is 14 residues long. The V gene end was trimmed by 6 bases and the J gene end by 3 bases; junction bases not matched to a gene: 1. CDR3 bases: TGTGCCAGCAGAACTAGCGGGAGCTACAATGAGCAGTTCTTC. Its translation: CASRTSGSYNEQFF.